This TCR beta chain derives from a study of cytomegalovirus exposure and HLA in healthy donors. Overall study context: Roughly 180 million T cells yielded approximately 100 million unique TCR beta sequences, as an earlier analysis found.

Germline values: CDR1 SQVTM, CDR2 ANQGSEA. The CDR3 is 16 amino acids. With 60 Vbeta and 13 Jbeta primers, the PCR was carried out. Data came from immunoSEQ multiplex PCR; TCRdb stores just in-frame clones and leaves some out. The repertoire holds 130,000 to 150,000 clones, with approximately 79% as singletons. The TCR originated in a man between 18 and 35 years old in good health and CMV-seropositive. The sample comprised PBMCs. The gene calls are TRBV29-1 and TRBJ2-5; 7 positions match TRBD1. Near its end, the DNA agrees better with TRBJ2-7, so the J call may be wrong. The CDR3 nucleotides read TGCAGCGTTGAAGTAAGAGACAGGGTGATCTCCTACGAGCAGTACTTC. As protein: CSVEVRDRVISYEQYF.